This TCR beta chain is from a study of CD8+CD57+ T cells in acquired aplastic anemia. Looking at the study overall: Average DNA yield from sorted CD4+ and CD8+ cells was roughly 3 ug. Findings and limits, study-wide: About 28 sequences, all CD8+ CDR3, were shared between patients and controls.

Profiles of TCR beta VDJ and CDR3 were generated from a genomic DNA template. TCRdb independently ran MiXCR on the reads; one entry per CDR3 protein. This table holds 150,000 to 200,000 distinct CDR3 sequences, over 60% found once. Trimming removed 3 bases at V and 1 base at J, with 6 bases between. Looked up from germline, CDR1 is SEHNR and CDR2 is FQNEAQ (reference sequence). The CDR3 contains 14 residues. Points on this clonotype: The target antigen is unknown.

This clonotype was sampled from a human donor with severe aplastic anemia or a healthy control (not recorded which). Sequencing used sorted CD4+, CD8+, or CD8+CD57+ T cells (not recorded which) from PBMCs. The genes are TRBV7-9 and TRBJ2-2; D is ambiguous. This chain's CDR3 is CASSLIQNTGELFF. For the CDR3, the DNA is TGTGCCAGCAGCTTGATCCAGAACACCGGGGAGCTGTTTTTT.